Listed here is a single TCR beta chain. The target antigen is unknown. This sample's treatment: roughly ten-day PBMC culture with coronavirus spike peptide pools or control peptides (ViraFEST assay). Those CD4+ T cells from the unexposed donor predate the COVID-19 pandemic (2011-2018). Oncomine TCR Beta short-read sequencing was applied to DNA from cultured CD4+ T cells. MiXCR, run by TCRdb on the PCR reads, gives a single entry per CDR3 protein. The table shows fewer than 8,500 distinct CDR3 sequences, with 30% to 45% occurring only once. The data belong to a study of vaccination and CD4 T cells after COVID-19. This CDR3 contains 13 residues. With 5 bases removed from V and 0 bases from J, the gap between germline ends came to 7 bases.

The sequenced sample was CD4+ T cells from blood, cultured in vitro. V and J are TRBV12-3 or TRBV12-4 and TRBJ1-1, with D hard to call. This TCR derives from a human donor in good health. The CDR3 coding sequence is TGTGCCAGCAGTAGGAAAATGAACACTGAAGCTTTCTTT. This translates into CASSRKMNTEAFF.